A selection of T cell receptor beta chains follows, all from one sample in a study of PD-1 blockade in classical Hodgkin lymphoma. The table came from immunoSEQ multiplex PCR; TCRdb's copy has only in-frame clones and leaves some out. The table has under 40,000 clones, about four fifths seen once; the top ten hold approximately 18%. The sequences come from peripheral blood mononuclear cells (PBMCs), collected before the fourth cycle of nivolumab. The receptors originated from a human donor with classical Hodgkin lymphoma. CDR3s include the opening cysteine and the closing phenylalanine or tryptophan. A D gene is named only where the DNA matches it firmly.

TRBJ2-7,TRBD1,TRBV2,TGTGCCAGCAGCGACCAGGGGGCCGGTTACGAGCAGTACTTC,CASSDQGAGYEQYF
TRBJ2-1,TRBD2,TRBV6-6,TGTGCCACCCGAGCGGGAGCTCACCCCCCCAATGAGCAGTTCTTC,CATRAGAHPPNEQFF
TRBJ1-3,TRBD1,TRBV25-1,TGTGCCAGCAGAGGACAGGGAGGAAACACCATATATTTT,CASRGQGGNTIYF
TRBJ2-2,-,TRBV10-1,TGCGCCAGCAGTGAGCGGGCGAACACCGGGGAGCTGTTTTTT,CASSERANTGELFF
TRBJ2-7,TRBD1,TRBV5-6,TGTGCCAGCAGTCCCGGACAGGGGCGACCCTACGAGCAGTACTTC,CASSPGQGRPYEQYF
TRBJ2-6,-,TRBV7-9,TGTGCCAGCGTCGGTGGGGCCAACGTCCTGACTTTC,CASVGGANVLTF
TRBJ2-1,TRBD1,TRBV7-9,TGTGCCAGCAGCCTCCGGACAGGGGCGATTTCCTACAATGAGCAGTTCTTC,CASSLRTGAISYNEQFF
TRBJ2-3,-,TRBV15,TGTGCCACCAGCCGAGGGTGGGCAGGCCCAGATACGCAGTATTTT,CATSRGWAGPDTQYF
TRBJ1-6,-,TRBV27,TGTGCCAGCAGTTTATCGGACCCGGGACAAATATATTCACCCCTCCACTTT,CASSLSDPGQIYSPLHF
TRBJ1-5,-,TRBV28,TGTGCCAGCAGTAGCCCGCCACGAGGGGAAGTTCAGCCCCAGCATTTT,CASSSPPRGEVQPQHF
TRBJ1-5,TRBD1,TRBV7-2,TGTGCCAGCAGCCCCAGGGGGCAAGATCAGCCCCAGCATTTT,CASSPRGQDQPQHF